This TCR beta chain derives from a study of blood T cells in healthy people across ages. A second PCR, run for about 7 to 12 cycles, used a sample-barcoded 5' primer plus a J-beta primer mix. TCRdb analysed the 5' RACE reads with MiXCR anew, one entry per CDR3 protein. The data show about 510,000 distinct CDR3 sequences, 27% seen once. This sample also appeared in a second study, on T cells of mothers and their children.

This receptor was identified in a boy aged 2-9 years in good health. Input material: blood.

DNA of the CDR3: TGTGCCAGCAGGCCTACAGGGAGCACTGAAGCTTTCTTT. Translation gives CASRPTGSTEAFF. The chain couples TRBV12-3 or TRBV12-4 to TRBJ1-1, with D possibly TRBD1 on 6 matching bases. CDR3 size: 13 residues. Trimming shortened V by 6 bases and J by 4 bases, and 12 bases separated the two germline ends.